This TCR beta chain is from a study of fetal regulatory T cell absence and autoimmunity (dated by TCRdb to the late 2010s). With regard to the full study: Exocrine pancreas autoimmunity was seen in the IPEX patients without clinical diabetes. The research as a whole found: Significant oligoclonal enrichment of the TCR compartment was observed in pancreas versus cord blood, with some top clones enriched more than 80-fold. The oligoclonal enrichment was interpreted as support for antigen-driven autoimmunity in the pancreas before birth in IPEX syndrome. TRB gene family usage was broadly similar between cord blood and pancreas, resembling published neonatal and adult repertoires.

On the immunoSEQ human TCRbeta survey platform, TCRbeta CDR3 regions were amplified and barcoded with a two-step multiplex PCR. Libraries were sequenced on Illumina instruments, with IgH sequenced in parallel from the same samples. Regarding the original processing steps: Raw reads were filtered against IMGT V, D, J definitions and were binned using a nearest-neighbor algorithm so that PCR and sequencing errors were removed. A clone was defined as an identical nucleotide sequence, and differential abundance between tissues was tested with a Fisher exact test for each clone using a pFDR threshold of p<0.01. A minimum inclusion filter of 10 in either sample excluded clones with frequencies too low for statistical inference. The immunoSEQ Analyzer was used for pairwise clonal comparisons, while IMGT tools were used to assess gene family usage. The clones in this table, taken by TCRdb from immuneACCESS, are in-frame only. Not every clone is retained; where verified, under half of the shortfall comes from an unresolved V gene, and the cause of the rest is unknown. Clone size and the V and J calls come from that table; the DNA yielded D and trimming. In all, the sample holds about 46,000 clones, and about four fifths of those were seen once. Jointly, the top ten make up less than 0.5% of the sample.

The DNeasy Blood and Tissue Kit was used to extract roughly 1.8-3 ug of genomic DNA from either umbilical cord blood or frozen pancreas. In the case of this clone: Its target antigen remains unknown. Base qualities are missing; no much larger clone stands one base away.

CDR1 is given as MNHEY and CDR2 as SVGAGI, both from the germline V gene. Trimming takes 4 bases from V and 2 bases from J, and the germline ends sit 12 bases apart. The CDR3 sequence holds 15 residues, the cysteine and phenylalanine included. The entry retains the CDR3 DNA only, 45 bases that are in frame from base 1. What was sequenced was cord blood. The receptor was derived from a newborn boy with IPEX syndrome. This receptor chain uses TRBV6-5 and TRBJ2-1, with no confident D gene call. The DNA sequence follows: TGTGCCAGCAGTTCTCACTACGCCCCCTACAATGAGCAGTTCTTC. The resulting protein is CASSSHYAPYNEQFF.